Listed below are T cell receptor beta chains from one sample, sequenced in a study of shared clonotypes between healthy human individuals. Method: immunoSEQ multiplex PCR; TCRdb's copy keeps in-frame clones and lacks some. The sample holds about 1.5 million clones, 95% to 99% seen once. The sample consisted of naive CD4+ T cells sorted from blood. Source of these receptors: a man aged 25-45 years in good health. The conserved cysteine and the conserved F or W are not part of the CDR3 here.

>TRBJ1-3|TRBV30
AWSKSSGNTIY
>TRBJ1-2|TRBV5-1
ASSLEDKAYT
>TRBJ2-2|TRBV9
ASSVGSLQNTGELF
>TRBJ2-1|TRBV9
ASSVTLPSSEFDRDNEQF
>TRBJ2-3|TRBV11-2
ASSRQGTDTQY
>TRBJ2-7|TRBV18
ASSPGTGGPYEQY
>TRBJ2-7|TRBV4-3
ASSQVAGVYEQY
>TRBJ1-5|TRBV19
ASSDATGYQPQH
>TRBJ2-7|TRBV7-2
ASSLVHGSGRYYEQY
>TRBJ2-1|TRBV28
ASTTAGWGGPSYNEQF
>TRBJ2-7|TRBV27
ASRRTGTGLANYEQY
>TRBJ2-3|TRBV5-1
ASSPRGTGMTDTQY
>TRBJ1-4|TRBV5-1
ASSLWGARTNEKLF
>TRBJ1-2|TRBV5-6
ASSSRDRPYYGYT
>TRBJ2-5|TRBV7-9
ASGRGTGVLAPQETQY
>TRBJ2-2|TRBV6-5
ASRRGTGELF
>TRBJ2-3|TRBV6-4
ASSDSRVGDTQY
>TRBJ1-1|TRBV9
ASSARRGQGYLVDTEAF
>TRBJ2-7|TRBV4-1
ASSQREGDEQY
>TRBJ2-3|TRBV2
ASSPTGPVDTQY
>TRBJ2-3|TRBV20-1
SAIDTQY
>TRBJ2-1|TRBV6-1
ASSEPGQVVF
>TRBJ2-1|TRBV7-2
ASSLGVSGGPQF
>TRBJ2-1|TRBV19
ASSINARGHSYNEQF
>TRBJ2-7|TRBV19
ASKQGPSYEQY
>TRBJ2-1|TRBV13
ASSRTGLAGNEQF
>TRBJ2-5|TRBV4-3
ASSQGGAGGYQETQY
>TRBJ2-5|TRBV28
ASSLAGGGQETQY
>TRBJ2-1|TRBV10-3
AISASGGAYNEQF
>TRBJ2-3|TRBV5-6
ASSEGLVLSDTQY
>TRBJ2-2|TRBV6-5
ATALGLNTGELF
>TRBJ1-1|TRBV2
ATVDGNTEAF
>TRBJ2-5|TRBV15
ATSRLKETQY
>TRBJ2-1|TRBV28
ASTGRVQPVNNEQF
>TRBJ2-7|TRBV5-6
ASSALGTGSYEQY
>TRBJ2-1|TRBV30
AWSVPRVEQF
>TRBJ1-5|TRBV7-8
ASSRKGQGGNQPQH
>TRBJ1-2|TRBV29-1
SVGESYRLTNYGYT
>TRBJ1-4|TRBV18
ASSPPLGENEKLF
>TRBJ2-5|TRBV29-1
TAGRETQY
>TRBJ2-2|TRBV27
ASSSPGRSPNTGELF
>TRBJ2-7|TRBV6-6
ASSNLGPEQY
>TRBJ2-5|TRBV5-6
ASSLGRQGGTQY
>TRBJ1-5|TRBV7-9
ASSRWDRGESQPQH
>TRBJ2-1|TRBV18
ASSPLHNKNNNEQF
>TRBJ1-5|TRBV9
ASSVEGGVQPQH
>TRBJ2-5|TRBV5-1
ASSSGLADVETQY
>TRBJ2-4|TRBV5-5
ASSFSGTVNIQY
>TRBJ1-2|TRBV19
ASSPDRNYGYT
>TRBJ2-2|TRBV5-1
ASSLAGGPGELF
>TRBJ2-1|TRBV30
AWNRLAGDYNEQF
>TRBJ2-6|TRBV19
ASSGGAGSGANVLT
>TRBJ2-2|TRBV5-1
ASSWPAGGPGTGELF
>TRBJ1-1|TRBV29-1
SVVRVLDTEAF
>TRBJ2-2|TRBV7-9
ASSPRLAGGLYTGELF
>TRBJ2-7|TRBV18
ASSPRDGNYEQY
>TRBJ2-5|TRBV5-1
ASSSNTGGETQY
>TRBJ2-2|TRBV19
ASSISAARTGELF
>TRBJ2-3|TRBV18
ASSPGRLASTDTQY